This is a list of T cell receptor beta chains from one sample in a study of long-term antiretroviral therapy in people with HIV. The assay was immunoSEQ multiplex PCR, and TCRdb's table has in-frame clones only and misses some. There are fewer than 40,000 clones in the sample; approximately 85% occur only once, and 5.7% lies in the top ten. The sample in question was unsorted PBMCs, obtained 3.1 years after starting antiretroviral therapy. The receptors here all came from a woman aged 50 to 60 with HIV. The CDR3 runs from the conserved cysteine through the conserved F or W. Expanded clones are given a class, and other clones once, few, many or no size at all.

v_gene	abundance	j_gene	CDR3aa
TRBV15	-	TRBJ2-7	CATSRGRVPNEQYF
TRBV7-2	few	TRBJ1-1	CASSQGPPSTEAFF
TRBV4-2	-	TRBJ2-3	CASSQDPVAGGTDTQYF
TRBV19	-	TRBJ1-5	CASSPPRDRGPRRGAQHF
TRBV5-8	-	TRBJ1-2	CASSLVRQGNYGYTF
TRBV6-6	-	TRBJ2-3	CASSYSYGTATDTQYF
TRBV30	-	TRBJ2-7	CAWTTGGTYEQYF
TRBV6-1	-	TRBJ2-7	CASTERTGWAYEQYF
TRBV29-1	-	TRBJ2-7	CSVGGDRGIYEQYF
TRBV7-2	-	TRBJ2-7	CASSLGSQGVYEQYF
TRBV5-4	-	TRBJ1-4	CASSLDKDSSREKLFF
TRBV19	-	TRBJ2-2	CASSPRGGNTGELFF